This note documents a single T cell receptor beta chain sequence. The specificity of this receptor is unknown. No much larger clonotype is one base removed from it; base qualities were not supplied. The entry originates in a study of shared clonotypes between healthy human individuals (dated by TCRdb to the early 2020s). Some background on the complete study: The cohort included a few men and a couple of women between 18 and 49 years of age. For each donor, three plates each were used for CD4 naive and CD4 memory, two plates were used for CD8 naive, and one plate was used for CD8 memory. To estimate repertoire size and how much clonotypes are shared between individuals, the study performed deep sequencing of blood TCR repertoires from 4 to 6 healthy adults. Leukapheresis yielded between about 0.9 and 8.9 billion PBMCs per donor. Libraries were prepared and TCR repertoires were sequenced by different laboratories using diverse techniques, in order to increase sequencing depth and limit assay-specific biases.

Using the deep immunoSEQ assay, multiplex PCR amplified TCR CDR3 regions from genomic DNA. Extracted genomic DNA from each cell subset was distributed evenly across all wells of several immunoSEQ 96-well plates, and each plate was treated as a replicate. For sorted subsets, around 200 ng genomic DNA, equal to 30,000 or so T cell genomes, was loaded into each replicate PCR. The purified libraries were quantified using a Qubit 3.0 fluorometer, sized with a Bioanalyzer 2100, and then quantified again using the KAPA Library Quantification kit. Each immunoSEQ 96-well plate was sequenced on its own single-read 150-cycle Illumina NextSeq 550 flow cell. Per the source publication's procedure: The immunoSEQ output contained only junctional sequences without quality scores, so filtering could not match that applied to full-length reads. Sequences were annotated with PyIR, a Python wrapper for IgBLAST v1.9, using IMGT germline references to assign V/J genes and CDR3. Reads were removed for weak V/J assignments (E-value above 1e-6), missing CDR3, stop codons, out-of-frame junctions, or ambiguous translated residues. V3J clonotypes were defined as sequences sharing the same inferred V gene, J gene, and CDR3 amino acid sequence. To compute the percentage overlap between repertoires, the number of shared unique clonotypes was divided by the size of the smaller repertoire. Richness of each repertoire was evaluated using RTK rarefaction, the Chao1 estimator, and Recon v2.1 estimates of unobserved clonotypes. Generation probabilities for all TCRbeta clonotypes obtained by the gDNA method from several donors were computed using OLGA. The table was pulled from immuneACCESS by TCRdb, which kept in-frame rearrangements only. Such tables lose some clones; where checked, under half of the loss comes from unresolved V genes, and the rest has no known cause. Clonal size and the V and J genes are those of that table, whereas D and trimming came from the DNA. A total of 2 million to 2.5 million clones appear in this sample, nearly 97% of them only once. Approximately 0.13% of the sample comes from the top ten.

The junction shows trimming of 2 bases on V and 6 bases on J, plus 14 bases between the germline ends. The CDR3 starts with the cysteine, ends with the phenylalanine, and has 14 residues. The retained sequence is limited to the CDR3, 42 bases, with the frame set at the first base. From the germline V gene (reference sequence), CDR1 is GTSNPN and CDR2 is SVGIG. Overall results and qualifications from the work: Compared with non-shared clonotypes, clonotypes shared by all four sorted-subset donors had higher generation probabilities. Sampling was restricted to blood, and TCR repertoires in tissue are likely to differ from TCR repertoires in blood. Rarefaction of sorted-subset datasets indicated incomplete sequencing despite the large sequencing depth. Sharing across several donors was observed for around 5% of naive CD4, about 3.2% of naive CD8, roughly 2.3% of memory CD4, and roughly 0.4% of memory CD8 clonotypes. Pairwise subsampling indicated that sequencing depth was expected to affect the degree of clonotype sharing among donors. Because the study included only a small number of donors, the genetic and exposure-history diversity represented was limited. Naive subsets generally had larger estimated clonotype richness than memory subsets.

The donors were healthy, HIV-negative adults who had no recently reported acute infections or vaccinations. All donors were Caucasian adults living in Nashville, Tennessee, USA. Magnetic negative selection was used to enrich CD4+ T cells, after which naive cells were positively selected on CD45RA and the negative fraction became the memory subset. Blood was obtained by leukapheresis, after which PBMCs were separated by Ficoll-Histopaque density gradient centrifugation and cryopreserved in liquid nitrogen vapor phase. Analytical flow cytometry was used to check the purity and quantity of each magnetically sorted T cell population. Genomic DNA was isolated from each sorted fraction and quantified by UV absorbance on a Nanodrop 2000c.

Material: naive CD4+ T cells sorted from blood. In light of the paper, this sample's cell subset or site label describes: CD45RA+ positively selected. This receptor was obtained from a man aged 18 to 35 in good health. Recombination linked TRBV30 to TRBJ1-5; TRBD1 could be the D gene, as 5 bases match. The CDR3 here reads CAWSLGGGTQPQHF. The nucleotide sequence is TGTGCCTGGAGTTTGGGGGGGGGAACTCAGCCCCAGCATTTT.